These 30 T cell receptor beta chains were sequenced from one sample in a study of CD4+ T cells in melanoma. TCRdb's table, derived via immunoSEQ multiplex PCR, lists solely in-frame clones and lacks some. The sample consists of some 47,000 clones, 80% to 90% of them appearing once. Sequenced: peripheral blood. Source of these receptors: a human donor with melanoma.

This clone was detected only a few times. The rearrangement links TRBV9 to TRBJ1-3; tentative D call: TRBD1 (5 bases). V was cut by 4 bases and J by 3 bases, with 11 bases left in between. The CDR3 covers 14 residues. Germline V gene data show CDR1 as SGDLS and CDR2 as YYNGEE. CDR3 DNA sequence: TGTGCCAGCAGCACTCAGGGTTATGGAAACACCATATATTTT. Protein product: CASSTQGYGNTIYF.

The chain joins TRBV28 to TRBJ2-2; 7 positions match TRBD2. The CDR3 consists of 16 residues. Germline V lookup: CDR1 MDHEN, CDR2 SYDVKM. V lost 7 bases and J lost 4; bases outside the gene matches: 12. CDR3 amino acids: CASTSGGGGFTGELFF. The CDR3 bases are TGTGCCAGCACCTCAGGTGGCGGGGGATTCACCGGGGAGCTGTTTTTT.

The chain joins TRBV30 to TRBJ2-7; TRBD2 might be the D (5 bases). This CDR3 contains 13 residues. Trimming left V 4 bases short and J 4 bases short, with 14 bases between. CDR1 is GTSNPN, CDR2 SVGIG, per germline (reference sequence). The CDR3 DNA reads TGTGCCTGGACCTCGGGGTCCCCATACGAGCAGTACTTC. Residues: CAWTSGSPYEQYF.

This chain uses TRBV30 with TRBJ2-2; TRBD2 matches at 7 bases. Trimming at V came to 5 bases and at J to 4 bases, leaving 4 bases not matched to a gene. The CDR3 contains 13 residues. Germline V gene data show CDR1 as GTSNPN and CDR2 as SVGIG (reference sequence). The CDR3 region is CAWGAGSTGELFF. DNA for the CDR3: TGTGCCTGGGGAGCGGGGAGCACCGGGGAGCTGTTTTTT.

The chain joins TRBV7-2 to TRBJ2-7, with 8 bases that match TRBD1. Germline CDR1 is SGHTA and CDR2 is FQGNSA. The CDR3 has 13 residues. V dropped 5 bases and J dropped 7; count of bases not matched to a gene: 7. The CDR3 loop is CASSPRTGKEQYF. CDR3 sequence (DNA): TGTGCCAGCAGCCCGAGGACAGGGAAAGAGCAGTACTTC. The whole variable domain, remainder taken from reference TRBV7-2 and TRBJ2-7, is GAGVSQSPSNKVTEKGKDVELRCDPISGHTALYWYRQSLGQGLEFLIYFQGNSAPDKSGLPSDRFSAERTGGSVSTLTIQRTQQEDSAVYLCASSPRTGKEQYFGPGTRLTVT.

The chain links TRBV2 to TRBJ2-1; TRBD2 agrees at 10 bases. The CDR3 loop spans 14 amino acids. With V trimmed by 8 bases and J by 4 bases, 5 bases remained unmatched. Germline CDR1 is SNHLY and CDR2 is FYNNEI. The CDR3 DNA is TGTGCCAGCCTTAGCGGGGGGCTATACAATGAGCAGTTCTTC. Translation: CASLSGGLYNEQFF.

The chain is built from TRBV4-1 and TRBJ1-5; D call uncertain. Germline assignment: CDR1 MGHRA and CDR2 YSYEKL. Deletions cut 1 base from V and 0 bases from J, with 10 bases between. CDR3 length: 16 amino acids. The DNA of the CDR3 is TGCGCCAGCAGCCAAGGGTCGGGGTATAGCAATCAGCCCCAGCATTTT. The encoded protein is CASSQGSGYSNQPQHF.

This chain links TRBV2 with TRBJ2-3; 9 positions agree with TRBD1. The CDR3 has 17 amino acids. V was pared by 6 bases and J by 6 bases, with 16 bases of the junction left unmatched. CDR1 and CDR2 from the germline V gene are SNHLY and FYNNEI. CDR3 sequence: CASSDASGQGLVDTQYF. DNA of the CDR3: TGTGCCAGCAGCGACGCGTCGGGACAGGGCCTTGTCGATACGCAGTATTTT.

V and J are TRBV9 and TRBJ2-2; 10 positions agree with TRBD1. The CDR3 is made up of 15 amino acids. The germline gives CDR1 SGDLS, CDR2 YYNGEE. V gave up 4 bases and J gave up 5 bases; unmatched junction bases: 5. CDR3 nucleotides: TGTGCCAGCAGCCCCCGGACAGGGGGAACCGGGGAGCTGTTTTTT. Protein sequence: CASSPRTGGTGELFF.

This chain uses TRBV2 with TRBJ1-1; the D gene is possibly TRBD1 (6 bases). The V gene's germline CDR1 is SNHLY and CDR2 FYNNEI. This CDR3 has 14 residues. V lost 0 bases and J lost 10, with 15 bases in between. The CDR3 reads CASSEAWGRGRAFF. The DNA for the CDR3 is TGTGCCAGCAGTGAAGCCTGGGGCAGGGGAAGAGCTTTCTTT. The whole variable domain, filled in from reference TRBV2 and TRBJ1-1, reads EPEVTQTPSHQVTQMGQEVILRCVPISNHLYFYWYRQILGQKVEFLVSFYNNEISEKSEIFDDQFSVERPDGSNFTLKIRSTKLEDSAMYFCASSEAWGRGRAFFGQGTRLTVV.

This sequence joins TRBV14 and TRBJ2-7; D may correspond to TRBD1 or TRBD2 (6 bases each). Germline CDR1 reads SGHDN; CDR2 reads FVKESK. There are 14 residues in the CDR3. V was pared by 6 bases and J by 2 bases, with 14 bases between. The CDR3 is CASSPGGGPYEQYF. DNA of the CDR3: TGTGCCAGCAGTCCTGGTGGGGGGCCCTACGAGCAGTACTTC. Full variable domain (remainder filled in from reference TRBV14 and TRBJ2-7): EAGVTQFPSHSVIEKGQTVTLRCDPISGHDNLYWYRRVMGKEIKFLLHFVKESKQDESGMPNNRFLAERTGGTYSTLKVQPAELEDSGVYFCASSPGGGPYEQYFGPGTRLTVT.

This chain joins TRBV13 and TRBJ2-7; D is undetermined. This CDR3 spans 14 amino acids. V was shortened by 5 bases and J by 9 bases, with 20 bases between the two germline ends. Germline lookup yields CDR1 PRHDT and CDR2 FYEKMQ (reference sequence). CDR3 coding DNA: TGTGCCAGCAGCCTCAGCGTCTCACCTTGGGTGCAGTACTTC. Translated: CASSLSVSPWVQYF.

This chain connects TRBV6-6 to TRBJ1-6, with 7 bases matching TRBD1. This CDR3 has 16 amino acids. Germline trimming cut 6 bases from V and 0 bases from J; bases unmatched to any gene: 5. The germline V gene has CDR1 MNHNY and CDR2 SVGAGI (reference sequence). The CDR3 DNA reads TGTGCCAGCAGACCCAGGGGGAGCTCCTATAATTCACCCCTCCACTTT. Its protein is CASRPRGSSYNSPLHF.

This chain connects TRBV2 to TRBJ1-5; D perhaps matches TRBD1 (5 bases). Trimming shortened V by 6 bases and J by 7 bases, and 16 bases separated the two germline ends. The germline CDR1 and CDR2 sequences are SNHLY and FYNNEI. The CDR3 runs to 14 residues. Written as DNA, the CDR3 is TGTGCCAGCAGGAGAGCGGGGGGGTCCCAGCCCCAGCATTTT. It translates to CASRRAGGSQPQHF. Supplemented by reference TRBV2 and TRBJ1-5, the full variable domain reads EPEVTQTPSHQVTQMGQEVILRCVPISNHLYFYWYRQILGQKVEFLVSFYNNEISEKSEIFDDQFSVERPDGSNFTLKIRSTKLEDSAMYFCASRRAGGSQPQHFGDGTRLSIL.

The chain is built from TRBV4-3 and TRBJ1-1; D is possibly TRBD1 (5 bases). CDR3 length: 15 amino acids. Trimming stripped 0 bases from V and 1 base from J, with 9 bases between. Germline V lookup: CDR1 LGHNA, CDR2 YSLEER. CDR3 nucleotides: TGCGCCAGCAGCCAAGATTGGGGGAGGAACACTGAAGCTTTCTTT. The encoded protein is CASSQDWGRNTEAFF.

The V and J genes are TRBV5-1 and TRBJ2-7, with 7 bases matching TRBD2. CDR1 is SGHRS, CDR2 YFSETQ, per germline. The CDR3 is 13 residues long. V lost 0 bases, J lost 13 bases, and 10 bases stayed unmatched. The CDR3 loop reads CASSLAGREVSYF. The CDR3 region has the DNA TGCGCCAGCAGCTTGGCCGGACGGGAGGTTTCTTACTTC. The variable domain in full, completed from reference TRBV5-1 and TRBJ2-7, reads KAGVTQTPRYLIKTRGQQVTLSCSPISGHRSVSWYQQTPGQGLQFLFEYFSETQRNKGNFPGRFSGRQFSNSRSEMNVSTLELGDSALYLCASSLAGREVSYFGPGTRLTVT.

The chain employs TRBV2 and TRBJ1-2; a weak D match, TRBD1 (5 bases). Germline values: CDR1 SNHLY, CDR2 FYNNEI. V lost 6 bases to trimming and J lost 6 bases, with 14 bases between them. This CDR3 comprises 13 residues. Here the CDR3 DNA reads TGTGCCAGCAGGGGGGGTGCGGGGCATGGCTACACCTTC. Encoded protein: CASRGGAGHGYTF.

This clone showed up just once. The V call is TRBV10-1, the J call TRBJ1-1; possible D gene TRBD1, 6 bases. The germline gives CDR1 WNHNN, CDR2 SYGVQD (reference sequence). Trimming shortened V by 3 bases and J by 2 bases, and 13 bases separated the two germline ends. CDR3 length equals 15 residues. CDR3 sequence (DNA): TGCGCCAGCAGTGATCCCGGGACACCTAACACTGAAGCTTTCTTT. It is translated as CASSDPGTPNTEAFF.

The chain couples TRBV4-1 to TRBJ1-6, with 9 bases identical to TRBD1. CDR3 length equals 16 residues. V was pared by 2 bases and J by 5 bases, with 4 bases of the junction left unmatched. Germline values: CDR1 MGHRA, CDR2 YSYEKL. CDR3 DNA sequence: TGCGCCAGCAGCCAATATTGGACAGGGGATAATTCACCCCTCCACTTT. Encoded protein: CASSQYWTGDNSPLHF.

The chain combines TRBV19 with TRBJ1-5; D unclear. From germline, CDR1 is LNHDA and CDR2 SQIVND (reference sequence). There are 15 residues in the CDR3. The V gene lost 6 bases and the J gene lost 2 bases, with 14 bases spanning the gap. In nucleotides, the CDR3 is TGTGCCAGTAGCTCGAAGAAGTGGGGCAATCAGCCCCAGCATTTT. The encoded protein is CASSSKKWGNQPQHF.

The rearrangement uses TRBV15 and TRBJ2-7; 7 nucleotides line up with TRBD1. The junction had 8 bases not matched to a gene; V was cut back by 5 bases and J by 1 base. There are 15 residues in the CDR3. Germline V gives CDR1 LNHNV, CDR2 YYDKDF (reference sequence). The CDR3 DNA reads TGTGCCACCAGCCAAGCAGGGACAGAATCCTACGAGCAGTACTTC. Residues: CATSQAGTESYEQYF.

This chain connects TRBV5-1 to TRBJ2-5; 9 bases match TRBD1. The CDR3 extends over 13 amino acids. CDR1 is SGHRS, CDR2 YFSETQ, per germline. J gave up 5 bases and V 4 bases, and 3 bases lay outside the gene matches. The CDR3 is CASSGGQGETQYF. Written as DNA, the CDR3 is TGCGCCAGCAGCGGAGGACAGGGGGAGACCCAGTACTTC. Full variable domain (remainder filled in from reference TRBV5-1 and TRBJ2-5): KAGVTQTPRYLIKTRGQQVTLSCSPISGHRSVSWYQQTPGQGLQFLFEYFSETQRNKGNFPGRFSGRQFSNSRSEMNVSTLELGDSALYLCASSGGQGETQYFGPGTRLLVL.

The chain is built from TRBV7-9 and TRBJ2-7; TRBD2 aligns across 8 bases. V lost 4 bases, J lost 3 bases, and 11 bases stayed unmatched. Germline V lookup: CDR1 SEHNR, CDR2 FQNEAQ (reference sequence). This CDR3 is built from 16 residues. CDR3: CASSSSGGQKNYEQYF. DNA for the CDR3: TGTGCCAGCAGCTCAAGCGGGGGCCAGAAAAACTACGAGCAGTACTTC.

The V gene is TRBV5-6, the J gene TRBJ1-4, with TRBD1 identical over 7 bases. Germline V gene lookup returns CDR1 SGHDT and CDR2 YYEEEE. The CDR3 runs to 15 residues. V shed 4 bases and J 5 bases; nucleotides not matched to a gene: 8. CDR3 protein: CASSRTGALNEKLFF. The CDR3 DNA reads as TGTGCCAGCAGCCGAACAGGGGCCCTGAATGAAAAACTGTTTTTT.

The chain recombines TRBV7-2 with TRBJ2-7, with a tentative D call TRBD2 (6 bases). CDR3 length equals 15 residues. Germline CDR1 reads SGHTA; CDR2 reads FQGNSA. The ends were cut back, 1 base at V and 7 bases at J, with 17 bases in the middle. The CDR3 DNA follows: TGTGCCAGCAGCTTAGAAGGGTCGACTAGTGTAGAGCAGTACTTC. This encodes CASSLEGSTSVEQYF.

In the case of this clone: Additional DNA sequences in this sample encode the identical CDR3. DNA for the CDR3: TGTGCCATCAGTGATTCAGACTCTGGGGCCAACGTCCTGACTTTC. Its translation: CAISDSDSGANVLTF. This chain joins TRBV10-3 and TRBJ2-6; D remains ambiguous. Germline V CDR1 and CDR2: ENHRY, SYGVKD. The CDR3 length is 15 residues. The ends were cut back, 3 bases at V and 0 bases at J, with 6 bases in the middle.

J is TRBJ1-1 and V is TRBV19, with D tentatively TRBD1 (6 bases). The germline CDR1 and CDR2 sequences are LNHDA and SQIVND (reference sequence). V lost 9 bases, J lost 3 bases, and 26 bases lay in between. This CDR3 has 17 amino acids. CDR3 DNA sequence: TGTGCCAGCCGAGCATACTCCCCCCTCAGGGGCTACACTGAAGCTTTCTTT. This codes for CASRAYSPLRGYTEAFF.

The genes are TRBV15 and TRBJ1-4; 10 nucleotides align to TRBD1. Germline V gene sequence: CDR1 LNHNV, CDR2 YYDKDF (reference sequence). This CDR3 has 19 residues. Trimming removed 1 base from V and 6 bases from J; junction bases left unmatched: 14. CDR3 loop: CATSRAFGTGEIWDEKLFF. CDR3 in DNA: TGTGCCACCAGCAGAGCATTCGGGACAGGGGAGATATGGGATGAAAAACTGTTTTTT.

The chain joins TRBV10-3 to TRBJ1-1, with D possibly matching TRBD1 (5 bases). V lost 6 bases and J lost 3, with 14 bases in between. The germline V gene encodes CDR1 ENHRY and CDR2 SYGVKD. CDR3 length: 14 amino acids. CDR3 bases: TGTGCCATCAGGAAGTCCTTGGGGGACACTGAAGCTTTCTTT. Translating gives CAIRKSLGDTEAFF.

The chain employs TRBV6-1 and TRBJ2-3, with TRBD2 as a possible D gene (6 bases). The CDR3 consists of 13 residues. Germline V gene sequence: CDR1 MNHNS, CDR2 SASEGT. Trimming stripped 6 bases from V and 2 bases from J, with 9 bases between. Written as DNA, the CDR3 is TGTGCCAGCAGGCGGGATCCCACAGATACGCAGTATTTT. Its protein is CASRRDPTDTQYF.